The clone carrying this TCR beta chain has just one count. Donors included only healthy HIV-negative adults lacking recent acute infections or vaccinations. Into CD45RA+ naive and CD45RA-negative memory subsets, the CD4+ cells were split. Clones were read by immunoSEQ multiplex PCR, and TCRdb kept only the in-frame ones, dropping some. The top ten hold 0.1% to 0.15% of the sample, which has 2,100,000 or so clones, roughly 95% seen once. This sample was taken from a study of shared clonotypes between healthy human individuals. The CDR3 consists of 15 residues. The germline V and J ends were trimmed by 6 bases and 5 bases, with 14 bases remaining between them. Germline V gene lookup returns CDR1 MNHNY and CDR2 SVGAGI (reference sequence).

The rearrangement joins TRBV6-6 to TRBJ1-6, with D perhaps matching TRBD1 (6 bases). The sequenced sample was naive CD4+ T cells sorted from blood. Subset reported: CD45RA+ positively selected. The receptor comes from a man aged 18 to 29 in good health. CDR3 protein: CASSPRGVDNSPLHF. In DNA, the CDR3 is TGTGCCAGCAGCCCCAGGGGAGTAGATAATTCACCCCTCCACTTT.